This is a list of T cell receptor beta chains from one sample in a study of shared clonotypes between healthy human individuals. Produced via immunoSEQ multiplex PCR; TCRdb's table is partial and in-frame only. Found here are 2.5 million or so clones, approximately 92% of them singletons; the top ten hold 0.11% to 0.15%. The sequenced sample was naive CD4+ T cells sorted from blood. All receptors come from a man aged 18 to 30 in good health. CDR3s include the opening cysteine and the closing phenylalanine or tryptophan. A D gene is named only where the DNA matches it firmly. Part of the rows lack a size; the others show once, few, many or a class for expanded clones.

cdr3_aa cdr3_nt clone_size d_call j_call v_call
CASRRTANYGYTF TGTGCCAGTAGGCGGACAGCAAACTATGGCTACACCTTC . . TRBJ1-2 TRBV19
CASSDTKSPLHF TGTGCCAGCAGTGACACTAAATCACCCCTCCACTTT few . TRBJ1-6 TRBV6-1
CASSPRQGSTGELFF TGTGCCAGCAGCCCTCGACAGGGATCGACCGGGGAGCTGTTTTTT . TRBD1 TRBJ2-2 TRBV7-9
CASTLRAGTTYEQYF TGCGCCAGCACCCTAAGGGCAGGTACTACCTACGAGCAGTACTTC . . TRBJ2-7 TRBV5-1
CASTPSLAVSTYNEQFF TGTGCCAGCACCCCCTCACTAGCGGTTTCAACCTACAATGAGCAGTTCTTC . TRBD2 TRBJ2-1 TRBV7-9
CASKRDGDQPQHF TGTGCCAGCAAACGGGACGGCGATCAGCCCCAGCATTTT . . TRBJ1-5 TRBV6-5
CASGTGLNTEAFF TGTGCCAGCGGTACAGGGTTGAACACTGAAGCTTTCTTT . . TRBJ1-1 TRBV2
CASSQDYAGNYGYTF TGCGCCAGCAGCCAAGATTACGCAGGGAACTATGGCTACACCTTC . . TRBJ1-2 TRBV4-3
CASSPGLTEAFF TGTGCCAGCAGTCCCGGGCTCACTGAAGCTTTCTTT . . TRBJ1-1 TRBV6-6
CASRLTEVYNEQFF TGCGCCAGCAGACTGACGGAAGTCTACAATGAGCAGTTCTTC . . TRBJ2-1 TRBV5-1
CASFGSDTQYF TGTGCCAGCTTTGGGTCAGATACGCAGTATTTT . . TRBJ2-3 TRBV28
CASSAPVASNEKLFF TGTGCCAGCAGTGCCCCAGTCGCGTCTAATGAAAAACTGTTTTTT . . TRBJ1-4 TRBV25-1
CASSQGPGQGNYEQYF TGCGCCAGCAGCCAAGGCCCGGGACAGGGAAACTACGAGCAGTACTTC . TRBD1 TRBJ2-7 TRBV4-3
CASSLVGENTGELFF TGCGCCAGCAGCTTGGTCGGGGAAAACACCGGGGAGCTGTTTTTT . . TRBJ2-2 TRBV5-1
CAIRDSPEETQYF TGTGCCATCAGGGACTCACCAGAAGAGACCCAGTACTTC . . TRBJ2-5 TRBV10-3
CASSSKWGNYPGRTLPFSPLHF TGTGCCAGCAGTTCTAAGTGGGGTAACTACCCTGGGAGAACCCTACCCTTTTCACCCCTCCACTTT . . TRBJ1-6 TRBV27
CASSFLAQKYPNCGSTIYF TGTGCCAGCAGTTTCCTGGCACAGAAGTACCCCAACTGTGGGAGCACCATATATTTT . . TRBJ1-3 TRBV27
CASSQDLEFTQYF TGTGCCAGCAGCCAAGATTTGGAGTTTACGCAGTATTTT . . TRBJ2-3 TRBV14
CASSDLGETQYF TGCGCCAGCAGTGACTTAGGAGAGACCCAGTACTTC . . TRBJ2-5 TRBV10-1
CASSSTGVLNTGELFF TGTGCCAGCAGCTCAACAGGGGTCCTGAACACCGGGGAGCTGTTTTTT . TRBD1 TRBJ2-2 TRBV5-4
CASSLPGGAFYEQYF TGTGCCAGCAGCTTGCCGGGGGGGGCGTTCTACGAGCAGTACTTC . TRBD2 TRBJ2-7 TRBV5-4
CASSAGTSNEQYF TGTGCCAGCAGTGCCGGGACTAGCAACGAGCAGTACTTC . TRBD2 TRBJ2-7 TRBV7-6
CASSLPAWGKGYGYTF TGCGCCAGCAGTCTTCCTGCTTGGGGGAAGGGCTATGGCTACACCTTC . . TRBJ1-2 TRBV23-1
CASSGGSGSGYNEQFF TGTGCCAGCAGTGGGGGGAGCGGGAGTGGATACAATGAGCAGTTCTTC . TRBD2 TRBJ2-1 TRBV25-1